Presented here are 21 T cell receptor beta chains from one specimen sequenced in a study of blood T cell repertoires in COVID-19. Only in-frame clones appear in the TCRdb table, and some are missing; sequencing was by immunoSEQ multiplex PCR. The sample holds some 50,000 clones, 60% to 85% seen once. Sequenced sample: peripheral blood. These TCRs come from a human donor in a cohort sampled during active COVID-19.

The CDR3 sequence: CASSVRDRGPNEKLFF. In DNA form, the CDR3 reads TGTGCCAGCAGCGTCCGGGACAGGGGGCCTAATGAAAAACTGTTTTTT. This chain connects TRBV5-8 to TRBJ1-4, with TRBD1 matching over 12 bases. Germline CDR1 and CDR2: SGHTS and YDEGEE. V lost 4 bases and J lost 3; bases outside the gene matches: 4. The CDR3 length is 16 residues.

The CDR3 is CASSIGIAPIYGYTF. In nucleotides, the CDR3 is TGTGCCAGTAGTATCGGGATAGCCCCTATCTATGGCTACACCTTC. The rearrangement links TRBV19 to TRBJ1-2; the D is unclear. The CDR3 totals 15 residues. The germline V gene encodes CDR1 LNHDA and CDR2 SQIVND (reference sequence). The V and J ends lost 3 bases and 4 bases respectively, with 15 bases between them.

The J gene is TRBJ2-6, the V gene TRBV3-1 (or the pseudogene TRBV3-2); TRBD2 aligns across 12 bases. From germline, CDR1 is LGHDT and CDR2 YNNKEL (reference sequence). This CDR3 is 18 amino acids long. V lost 4 bases and J lost 2; bases outside the gene matches: 6. The CDR3 sequence: CASSPRLAGAPGANVLTF. In nucleotides, the CDR3 is TGTGCCAGCAGCCCTAGACTAGCGGGAGCACCTGGGGCCAACGTCCTGACTTTC.

V and J are TRBV5-1 and TRBJ1-2; 9 positions agree with TRBD1. The germline CDR1 and CDR2 sequences are SGHRS and YFSETQ. The V and J ends lost 3 bases and 5 bases, in that order; junction bases with no gene match: 11. The CDR3 contains 16 residues. The DNA of the CDR3 is TGCGCCAGCAGCTCGGACAGGGGAAGGGGAGGATATGGCTACACCTTC. This encodes CASSSDRGRGGYGYTF.

The chain carries TRBV7-9 and TRBJ1-5; D might be TRBD1 (5 bases). Trimming took 8 bases from V and 12 from J, leaving 20 bases between them. From germline, CDR1 is SEHNR and CDR2 FQNEAQ (reference sequence). The CDR3 loop spans 13 amino acids. The CDR3: CASQGRSDGNQHF. The CDR3 DNA reads TGTGCCAGCCAGGGTCGGTCGGACGGTAACCAGCATTTT.

This chain's CDR3 is CASSSWTGQETQYF. DNA for the CDR3: TGTGCCAGCAGCTCCTGGACAGGGCAAGAGACCCAGTACTTC. The chain joins TRBV5-8 to TRBJ2-5, with 8 bases matching TRBD1. V trimming: 3 bases; J trimming: 2 bases; junction bases outside the gene matches: 3. The CDR3 runs 14 residues. Germline loops: CDR1 SGHTS, CDR2 YDEGEE.

V is TRBV12-3 or TRBV12-4 and J is TRBJ1-1; the D gene is possibly TRBD1 (6 bases). The CDR3 contains 13 residues. Trimming pared 5 bases from V and 6 bases from J, leaving 13 bases between. Here the CDR3 DNA reads TGTGCCAGCAGTAAGGACAGTACAGCTGAAGCTTTCTTT. This gives the protein CASSKDSTAEAFF.

This chain connects TRBV27 to TRBJ1-5; 7 positions match TRBD1. This CDR3 spans 13 amino acids. The junction had 3 bases not matched to a gene; V was cut back by 4 bases and J by 6 bases. In germline, CDR1 is MNHEY, CDR2 SMNVEV (reference sequence). CDR3 coding DNA: TGTGCCAGCAGTTCGAGACAGGGTCAGCCCCAGCATTTT. Protein sequence: CASSSRQGQPQHF.

As to this clone: A much larger clone lies one base from this, so it may be a read error. The rearrangement joins TRBV7-2 to TRBJ1-1; D is uncertain. There are 14 residues in the CDR3. Germline V lookup: CDR1 SGHTA, CDR2 FQGNSA. V was clipped by 1 base and J by 1 base, with 7 bases between them. In nucleotides, the CDR3 is TGTGCCAGCAGCTTAGAGGCGGGGAACACTGAAGCTTTCTTT. Translation: CASSLEAGNTEAFF.

The V call is TRBV28, the J call TRBJ1-6, with unresolved D. Germline CDR1 is MDHEN and CDR2 is SYDVKM. The CDR3 loop spans 16 amino acids. V gave up 6 bases and J gave up 7 bases, with 19 bases separating them. The CDR3 loop is CASSSPGERKNSPLHF. In nucleotides, the CDR3 is TGTGCCAGCAGCTCTCCTGGGGAGAGGAAAAATTCACCCCTCCACTTT.

Details on this clone: The junction departs from the called germline gene at one end, perhaps through a read error. This sequence joins TRBV23-1 and TRBJ2-7, with a tentative D call TRBD2 (6 bases). TRBV23-1 is an ORF, and what it does is uncertain. The CDR3 is 16 amino acids. Written as DNA, the CDR3 is TGCGCCAGCCGAAACCTGGGGGGAGAGCCCTCCCACGAGCAGTACTTC. Encoded protein: CASRNLGGEPSHEQYF.

The chain links TRBV25-1 to TRBJ1-4; D remains ambiguous. Germline V gene lookup returns CDR1 MGHDK and CDR2 SYGVNS. Trimming stripped 5 bases from V and 5 bases from J, with 9 bases between. The CDR3 runs to 13 residues. The CDR3 here is CASSLAGNEKLFF. CDR3 nucleotide sequence: TGTGCCAGCAGTCTAGCGGGGAATGAAAAACTGTTTTTT.

The CDR3 region is CASRKEGAGEKLFF. The CDR3 coding sequence is TGCGCCAGCAGGAAGGAGGGGGCCGGTGAAAAACTGTTTTTT. V usage is TRBV4-3 and J usage is TRBJ1-4; 7 bases align to TRBD1. This CDR3 is 14 amino acids long. Germline loops: CDR1 LGHNA, CDR2 YSLEER. V lost 6 bases, J lost 7 bases, and 8 bases stayed unmatched.

In nucleotides, the CDR3 is TGCGCCAGCAGCCCAGGGGGCCAGAACATTCAGTACTTC. The encoded protein is CASSPGGQNIQYF. This chain uses TRBV5-1 with TRBJ2-4; 8 bases match TRBD1. The CDR3 extends over 13 amino acids. The germline gives CDR1 SGHRS, CDR2 YFSETQ. After removal of 4 bases from V and 7 bases from J, the junction contained 4 bases not matched to a gene.

This sequence joins TRBV5-6 and TRBJ2-7; 13 bases map to TRBD2. Germline CDR1 is SGHDT and CDR2 is YYEEEE. This CDR3 spans 16 amino acids. Trimming removed 3 bases from V and 3 bases from J; junction bases left unmatched: 6. CDR3 DNA: TGTGCCAGCAGCTGGGGACTAGCGGGAAGTAGCTACGAGCAGTACTTC. The encoded protein is CASSWGLAGSSYEQYF.

In this sample, this clone turned up many times. The V gene is TRBV28, the J gene TRBJ2-5, with D possibly TRBD2 on 5 matching bases. CDR3 length: 14 residues. Deletions cut 4 bases from V and 5 bases from J, with 14 bases between. CDR1 and CDR2 (germline): MDHEN, SYDVKM. This CDR3 is CASSWTQGAETQYF. DNA for the CDR3: TGTGCCAGCAGTTGGACTCAAGGCGCGGAGACCCAGTACTTC.

The chain is built from TRBV5-6 and TRBJ2-7, with D maybe TRBD2 (5 bases). Germline values: CDR1 SGHDT, CDR2 YYEEEE. V shed 2 bases and J shed 0 bases, with 12 bases lying between them. The CDR3 is 15 residues long. The CDR3 nucleotides are TGTGCCAGCAGCTTCGTCGGAGGAAGCTCCTACGAGCAGTACTTC. Residues: CASSFVGGSSYEQYF.

J is TRBJ1-1 and V is TRBV6-6; 10 bases line up with TRBD1. Germline V gene lookup returns CDR1 MNHNY and CDR2 SVGAGI (reference sequence). Trimming removed 7 bases from V and 5 bases from J; junction bases left unmatched: 7. The CDR3 totals 14 residues. The CDR3 region has the DNA TGTGCCAGCACCCTGGGGGACAGGGGTACTGAAGCTTTCTTT. This codes for CASTLGDRGTEAFF.

The rearrangement links TRBV6-2 or TRBV6-3 to TRBJ1-5; D not certain. V was trimmed by 2 bases and J by 9 bases, leaving 20 bases between them. Germline V gene data show CDR1 as MNHEY and CDR2 as SVGEGT. The CDR3 length is 16 residues. The CDR3 coding sequence is TGTGCCAGCAGTTACGATAGGATGGCCGGGGTGTTGCCCCAGCATTTT. Protein product: CASSYDRMAGVLPQHF.

The chain couples TRBV7-2 to TRBJ2-1; the D is unclear. CDR3 size: 13 residues. V lost 3 bases and J lost 6, with 9 bases in between. Germline V CDR1 and CDR2: SGHTA, FQGNSA. The CDR3 sequence: CASSFFSPNEQFF. CDR3 bases: TGTGCCAGCAGCTTTTTCTCCCCCAATGAGCAGTTCTTC.

The chain is built from TRBV7-9 and TRBJ2-5; TRBD2 matches at 8 bases. CDR1 and CDR2 (germline): SEHNR, FQNEAQ (reference sequence). V lost 1 base, J lost 2 bases, and 6 bases stayed unmatched. The CDR3 is made up of 16 amino acids. CDR3 in DNA: TGTGCCAGCAGCTTAGGTTTGCGGGGGGTTCAAGAGACCCAGTACTTC. This encodes CASSLGLRGVQETQYF.